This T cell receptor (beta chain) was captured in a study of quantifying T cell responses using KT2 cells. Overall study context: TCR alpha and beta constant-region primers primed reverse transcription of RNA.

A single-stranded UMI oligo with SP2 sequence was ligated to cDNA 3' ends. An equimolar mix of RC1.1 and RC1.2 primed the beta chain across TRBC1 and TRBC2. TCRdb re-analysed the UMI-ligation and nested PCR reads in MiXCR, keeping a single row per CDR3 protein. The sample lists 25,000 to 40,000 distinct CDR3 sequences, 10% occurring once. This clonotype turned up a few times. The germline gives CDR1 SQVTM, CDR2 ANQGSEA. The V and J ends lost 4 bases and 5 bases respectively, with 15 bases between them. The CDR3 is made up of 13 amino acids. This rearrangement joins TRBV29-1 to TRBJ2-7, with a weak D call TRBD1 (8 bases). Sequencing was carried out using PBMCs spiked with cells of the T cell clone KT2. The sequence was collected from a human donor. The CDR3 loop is CSVVRQGRDEQYF. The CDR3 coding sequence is TGCAGCGTTGTTCGACAGGGGAGGGACGAGCAGTACTTC.